The 18 T cell receptor beta chains given below trace back to one sample, sequenced in a study of radiotherapy plus CTLA-4 blockade in lung cancer. The protocol was immunoSEQ multiplex PCR, while the TCRdb copy is restricted to in-frame clones and leaves out a portion. The table records roughly 120,000 clones, 65% to 85% of them present only once. The source material was peripheral blood, sampled from a patient treated with radiotherapy plus ipilimumab. These receptors originate from a human donor with non-small cell lung cancer who had a partial response to radiotherapy plus ipilimumab.

This rearrangement joins TRBV27 to TRBJ1-1, with D maybe TRBD1 (5 bases). The CDR3 has 15 amino acids. The germline V gene encodes CDR1 MNHEY and CDR2 SMNVEV (reference sequence). Trimming pared 6 bases from V and 5 bases from J, leaving 19 bases between. CDR3 residues: CASREGPGGFTEAFF. The CDR3 region has the DNA TGTGCCAGCAGAGAGGGACCCGGGGGATTTACTGAAGCTTTCTTT.

The V and J genes are TRBV25-1 and TRBJ1-5, with D unresolved. The germline V gene encodes CDR1 MGHDK and CDR2 SYGVNS. V shed 3 bases and J shed 4 bases, with 10 bases lying between them. The CDR3 sequence is 14 residues long. CDR3 coding DNA: TGTGCCAGCAGTGATTGGGCACTGAATCAGCCCCAGCATTTT. Translating it yields CASSDWALNQPQHF.

Comments on this clone: The sample contains more than one DNA sequence encoding this CDR3. The rearrangement uses TRBV2 and TRBJ2-7, with 7 bases aligning to TRBD1. CDR3 length: 12 residues. Looked up from germline, CDR1 is SNHLY and CDR2 is FYNNEI. Losses at the gene ends were 10 bases for V and 7 bases for J; bases not matched to a gene: 10. The DNA of the CDR3 is TGTGCCAACGACCCACAGGGGAGTGAGCAGTACTTC. Protein product: CANDPQGSEQYF.

The chain links TRBV5-1 to TRBJ2-5; 10 nucleotides line up with TRBD1. From germline, CDR1 is SGHRS and CDR2 YFSETQ. The CDR3 is made up of 15 amino acids. The V and J ends lost 4 bases and 5 bases, in that order; junction bases with no gene match: 8. The CDR3 loop is CASSPLRDRGETQYF. The CDR3 DNA reads as TGCGCCAGCAGCCCCCTTCGGGACAGGGGTGAGACCCAGTACTTC.

This clone was found a few times. The chain is built from TRBV27 and TRBJ2-1, with 8 bases fitting TRBD2. The length of the CDR3 is 15 residues. CDR1 and CDR2 from the germline V gene are MNHEY and SMNVEV (reference sequence). The V segment lost 6 bases and the J segment 0 bases; nucleotides outside the gene matches: 4. CDR3 amino acids: CASRRGDVSYNEQFF. The DNA for the CDR3 is TGTGCCAGCAGGCGGGGGGATGTCTCCTACAATGAGCAGTTCTTC.

The chain is built from TRBV5-1 and TRBJ2-1; TRBD2 matches at 9 bases. V gave up 2 bases and J gave up 4 bases; unmatched junction bases: 7. Per the germline V gene, CDR1 is SGHRS and CDR2 is YFSETQ. CDR3 length equals 16 residues. The DNA of the CDR3 is TGCGCCAGCAGCTTTCTACTAGCGGGCCCATACAATGAGCAGTTCTTC. As protein: CASSFLLAGPYNEQFF. The whole variable domain, filled in from reference TRBV5-1 and TRBJ2-1, reads KAGVTQTPRYLIKTRGQQVTLSCSPISGHRSVSWYQQTPGQGLQFLFEYFSETQRNKGNFPGRFSGRQFSNSRSEMNVSTLELGDSALYLCASSFLLAGPYNEQFFGPGTRLTVL.

The gene calls are TRBV30 and TRBJ1-3; D is uncertain. Trimming removed 5 bases from V and 0 bases from J, with 11 bases in between. The CDR3 has 14 residues. The V gene's germline CDR1 is GTSNPN and CDR2 SVGIG (reference sequence). CDR3 in amino acids: CAWEDPGSGNTIYF. CDR3 coding DNA: TGTGCCTGGGAAGACCCAGGCTCTGGAAACACCATATATTTT.

This clone was picked up many times. The rearrangement links TRBV2 to TRBJ2-5; 9 bases match TRBD2. With V trimmed by 5 bases and J by 2 bases, 3 bases remained unmatched. Germline assignment: CDR1 SNHLY and CDR2 FYNNEI. The CDR3 runs to 14 residues. The CDR3 DNA follows: TGTGCCAGCAGTCTACTAGCGGGTCAAGAGACCCAGTACTTC. It encodes CASSLLAGQETQYF.

The chain combines TRBV28 with TRBJ1-1; 10 bases are a match to TRBD1. Per germline, CDR1 MDHEN and CDR2 SYDVKM. V was clipped by 7 bases and J by 3 bases; unmatched bases: 14. CDR3 length equals 17 residues. This chain's CDR3 is CASTRDRGIVGDTEAFF. For the CDR3, the DNA is TGTGCCAGCACCCGGGACAGGGGTATCGTCGGTGACACTGAAGCTTTCTTT.

The genes are TRBV5-4 and TRBJ2-3; TRBD2 aligns across 9 bases. Germline V gene data show CDR1 as SGHNT and CDR2 as YYREEE (reference sequence). This CDR3 has 16 residues. V was pared by 3 bases and J by 1 base, with 6 bases of the junction left unmatched. The CDR3 sequence: CASSSRLAERTDTQYF. CDR3 bases: TGTGCCAGCAGCTCTAGACTAGCGGAACGCACAGATACGCAGTATTTT.

The sample holds one count of this clone. J is TRBJ1-5 and V is TRBV27; D ambiguous. Germline lookup yields CDR1 MNHEY and CDR2 SMNVEV (reference sequence). The CDR3 runs to 12 residues. The V end lost 8 bases, the J end lost 3 bases, and 8 bases lay between the germline ends. In DNA form, the CDR3 reads TGTGCCAGCGCAGTGCTCAATCAGCCCCAGCATTTT. Translating gives CASAVLNQPQHF.

The rearrangement uses TRBV19 and TRBJ2-1; perhaps TRBD2 as D (5 bases). The CDR3 is 16 residues long. The V end lost 3 bases, the J end lost 0 bases, and 12 bases lay between the germline ends. Germline V lookup: CDR1 LNHDA, CDR2 SQIVND (reference sequence). CDR3 coding DNA: TGTGCCAGTAGTATTTCGAGTAGCGCCTCCTACAATGAGCAGTTCTTC. Residues: CASSISSSASYNEQFF.

This clone was picked up a small number of times. The chain carries TRBV28 and TRBJ2-7; no definite D call. Trimming pared 3 bases from V and 0 bases from J, leaving 15 bases between. The CDR3 is made up of 16 amino acids. Germline lookup yields CDR1 MDHEN and CDR2 SYDVKM. CDR3 nucleotides: TGTGCCAGCAGTTTCTCTCTCGACAAAAGCTCCTACGAGCAGTACTTC. Protein product: CASSFSLDKSSYEQYF.

The gene calls are TRBV18 and TRBJ1-5; TRBD1 agrees at 7 bases. The germline V gene has CDR1 KGHSH and CDR2 LQKENI. The V gene end was trimmed by 5 bases and the J gene end by 6 bases; junction bases not matched to a gene: 7. The CDR3 has 14 residues. CDR3 bases: TGTGCCAGCTCAACACAGGGGTACGGTCAGCCCCAGCATTTT. Its protein is CASSTQGYGQPQHF.

This clone was counted only a few times. V is TRBV4-3 and J is TRBJ2-1, with 16 nucleotides matching TRBD2. This CDR3 spans 21 amino acids. The ends lost 0 bases at V and 0 bases at J; junction bases unmatched: 8. The V gene's germline CDR1 is LGHNA and CDR2 YSLEER. CDR3 in amino acids: CASSQDPTGLAGGSSYNEQFF. In DNA, the CDR3 is TGCGCCAGCAGCCAAGATCCTACGGGACTAGCGGGAGGGAGCTCCTACAATGAGCAGTTCTTC.

Regarding this clone: This sample also contains other DNA sequences that code for the same CDR3. V and J are TRBV6-5 and TRBJ2-6, with D perhaps matching TRBD2 (6 bases). The CDR3 length is 15 residues. V lost 5 bases, J lost 4 bases, and 12 bases lay in between. CDR1 is MNHEY, CDR2 SVGAGI, per germline. The CDR3 DNA follows: TGTGCCAGCAGTCCTCAGGGACTCGGGGCCAACGTCCTGACTTTC. It encodes CASSPQGLGANVLTF.

This chain links TRBV7-2 with TRBJ2-5; D possibly corresponds to TRBD2 (6 bases). Germline V lookup: CDR1 SGHTA, CDR2 FQGNSA. V lost 7 bases, J lost 5 bases, and 20 bases lay in between. CDR3 size: 15 residues. The CDR3 DNA reads as TGTGCCAGCACCCCCCAAGGAGGGAGTGGGGAGACCCAGTACTTC. Translated, it gives CASTPQGGSGETQYF.

This clone was detected a few times. Other DNA sequences in the sample encode the same CDR3. The chain is built from TRBV28 and TRBJ2-2, with a weak D call TRBD1 (5 bases). Looked up from germline, CDR1 is MDHEN and CDR2 is SYDVKM. The CDR3 covers 14 residues. Trimming took 5 bases from V and 6 from J, leaving 13 bases between them. CDR3 residues: CASSPHTGPGELFF. The CDR3 DNA follows: TGTGCCAGCAGTCCCCACACAGGTCCCGGGGAGCTGTTTTTT.